The clone carrying this T cell receptor beta chain was seen only a few times. Its antigen is unidentified. Researchers ran the PCR with 60 Vbeta and 13 Jbeta primers. Sequenced by immunoSEQ multiplex PCR; TCRdb stores in-frame clones only, minus some. The sample records around 170,000 clones, just under 80% being singletons. The sample comes from a study of cytomegalovirus exposure and HLA in healthy donors. General study points: Reportedly, TCR beta sequences accurately predicted HLA-A and HLA-B alleles in most subjects.

V was pared by 5 bases and J by 5 bases, with 7 bases between. This CDR3 region has 12 residues. Germline V lookup: CDR1 SGHTA, CDR2 FQGTGA. The chain is built from TRBV7-3 and TRBJ2-1, with D possibly TRBD1 on 5 matching bases. The TCR originated in a woman aged 50 to 65 in good health and CMV-seropositive. Sample: PBMCs. CDR3 sequence: CASSAGNNEQFF. The CDR3 nucleotides are TGTGCCAGCAGCGCAGGGAACAATGAGCAGTTCTTC.